The present TCR beta chain was sequenced within a study of T cells in Graves' hyperthyroidism and ophthalmopathy. It was RNA transcripts that yielded the amplified TCR beta CDR3 regions. Using the HTBI primer set, a first-round RT-PCR was run on the TCR CDR3. TCRdb recomputed calls from the multiplex PCR reads with MiXCR, one row per CDR3 protein. There are approximately 720,000 distinct CDR3 sequences in the sample; around 20% occur only once, and over 15% lies in the top ten. For this clonotype: Its antigen is undetermined.

The germline V and J ends were trimmed by 6 bases and 5 bases, with 12 bases remaining between them. This CDR3 has 13 amino acids. Hyperthyroidism was newly diagnosed in patients aged 18 to 65 (duration under 2 months). Initially, at the first diagnosis of hyperthyroidism and before any ophthalmopathy symptoms, blood was sampled. Study-wide results and limits: Most clonotypes expanded in thyroid above 0.001 were likewise present in blood.

This receptor was taken from a woman aged 45-59 years with Graves' hyperthyroidism that later progressed to Graves' ophthalmopathy. Sequenced: blood. The chain uses TRBV12-3 or TRBV12-4 and TRBJ2-3; no reliable D call. The CDR3: CASSWVPGDTQYF. CDR3 bases: TGTGCCAGCAGCTGGGTCCCCGGAGATACGCAGTATTTT.